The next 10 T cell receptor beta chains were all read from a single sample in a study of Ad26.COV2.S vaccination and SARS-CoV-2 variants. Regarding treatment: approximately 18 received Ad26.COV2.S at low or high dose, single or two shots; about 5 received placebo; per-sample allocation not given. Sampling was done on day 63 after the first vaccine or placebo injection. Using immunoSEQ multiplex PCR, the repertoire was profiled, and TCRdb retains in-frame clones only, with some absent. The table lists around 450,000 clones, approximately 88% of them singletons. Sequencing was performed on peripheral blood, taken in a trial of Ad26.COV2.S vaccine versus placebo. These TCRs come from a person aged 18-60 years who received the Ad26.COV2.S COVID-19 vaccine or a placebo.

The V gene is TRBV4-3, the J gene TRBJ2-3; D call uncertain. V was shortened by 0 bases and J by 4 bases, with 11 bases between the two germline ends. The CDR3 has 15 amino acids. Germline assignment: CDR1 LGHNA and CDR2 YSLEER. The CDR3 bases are TGCGCCAGCAGCCAAGATAACCAGGCCGCAGATACGCAGTATTTT. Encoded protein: CASSQDNQAADTQYF.

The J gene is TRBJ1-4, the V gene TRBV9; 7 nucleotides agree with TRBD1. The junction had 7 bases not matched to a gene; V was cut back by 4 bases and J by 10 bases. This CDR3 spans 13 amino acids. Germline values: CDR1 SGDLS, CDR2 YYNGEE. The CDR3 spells CASSPRQGGKLFF. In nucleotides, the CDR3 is TGTGCCAGCAGCCCCCGACAGGGAGGAAAACTGTTTTTT.

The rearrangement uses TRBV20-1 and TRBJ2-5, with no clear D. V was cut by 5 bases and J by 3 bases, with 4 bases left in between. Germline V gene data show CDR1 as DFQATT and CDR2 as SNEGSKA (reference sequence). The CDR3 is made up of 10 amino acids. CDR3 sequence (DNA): TGCAGTGCTCCTGAAGAGACCCAGTACTTC. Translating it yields CSAPEETQYF.

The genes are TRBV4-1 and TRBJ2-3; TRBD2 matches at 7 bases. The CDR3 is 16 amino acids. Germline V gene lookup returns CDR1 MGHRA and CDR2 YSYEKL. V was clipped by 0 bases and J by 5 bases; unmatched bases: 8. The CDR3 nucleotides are TGCGCCAGCAGCCAAGAGGTACTAGCGCATCGAGATACGCAGTATTTT. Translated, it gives CASSQEVLAHRDTQYF.

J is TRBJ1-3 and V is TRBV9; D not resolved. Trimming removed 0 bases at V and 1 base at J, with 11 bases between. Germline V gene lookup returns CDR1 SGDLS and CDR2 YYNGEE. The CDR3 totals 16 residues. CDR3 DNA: TGTGCCAGCAGCGTAGATGGGTCGACTTCTGGAAACACCATATATTTT. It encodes CASSVDGSTSGNTIYF.

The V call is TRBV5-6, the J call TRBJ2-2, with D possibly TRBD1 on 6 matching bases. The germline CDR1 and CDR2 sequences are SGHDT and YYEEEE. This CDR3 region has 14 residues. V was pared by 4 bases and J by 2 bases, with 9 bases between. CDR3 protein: CASSPDSNTGELFF. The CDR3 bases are TGTGCCAGCAGCCCGGACAGTAACACCGGGGAGCTGTTTTTT. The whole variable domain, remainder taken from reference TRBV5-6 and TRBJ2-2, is DAGVTQSPTHLIKTRGQQVTLRCSPKSGHDTVSWYQQALGQGPQFIFQYYEEEERQRGNFPDRFSGHQFPNYSSELNVNALLLGDSALYLCASSPDSNTGELFFGEGSRLTVL.

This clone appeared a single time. The CDR3 sequence is CASSLVPGLTSGNTIYF. CDR3 in DNA: TGTGCCAGCAGCTTAGTCCCAGGGCTGACCTCTGGAAACACCATATATTTT. The V and J genes are TRBV11-2 and TRBJ1-3; weak D call: TRBD1 (5 bases). The CDR3 is 17 amino acids. From germline, CDR1 is SGHAT and CDR2 FQNNGV. The V and J ends lost 1 base and 0 bases respectively, with 13 bases between them.

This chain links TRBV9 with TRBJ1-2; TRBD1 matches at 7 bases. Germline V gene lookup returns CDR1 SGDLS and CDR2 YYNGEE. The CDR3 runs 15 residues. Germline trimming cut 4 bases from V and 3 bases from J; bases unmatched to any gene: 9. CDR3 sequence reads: CASSSGRGVDYGYTF. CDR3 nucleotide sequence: TGTGCCAGCAGCTCGGGCAGGGGGGTTGACTATGGCTACACCTTC.

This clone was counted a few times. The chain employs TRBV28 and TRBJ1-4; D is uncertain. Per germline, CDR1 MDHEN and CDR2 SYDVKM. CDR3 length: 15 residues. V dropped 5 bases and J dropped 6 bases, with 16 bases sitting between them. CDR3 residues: CASSPVGQVDEKLFF. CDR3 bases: TGTGCCAGCAGTCCGGTGGGTCAGGTAGATGAAAAACTGTTTTTT.

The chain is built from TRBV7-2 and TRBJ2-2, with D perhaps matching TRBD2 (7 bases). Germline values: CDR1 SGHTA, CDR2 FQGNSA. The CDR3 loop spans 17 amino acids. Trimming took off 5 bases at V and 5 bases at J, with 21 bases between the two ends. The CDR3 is CASSPPMAGAGTGELFF. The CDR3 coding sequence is TGTGCCAGCAGCCCTCCCATGGCGGGGGCTGGGACCGGGGAGCTGTTTTTT.